Listed here are 26 T cell receptor beta chains from one sample, sequenced in a study of cytomegalovirus exposure and HLA in healthy donors. With 60 Vbeta and 13 Jbeta primers, the PCR was carried out. The protocol was immunoSEQ multiplex PCR, while the TCRdb copy is restricted to in-frame clones and leaves out a portion. Of 150,000 or so clones listed, approximately 82% were seen once; the top ten hold 3.2%. Sequenced sample: PBMCs. The source is a man aged 18 to 30 in good health and CMV-seropositive.

This chain connects TRBV7-9 to TRBJ1-1; perhaps TRBD1 as D (5 bases). This CDR3 has 15 residues. The germline CDR1 and CDR2 sequences are SEHNR and FQNEAQ (reference sequence). V was cut by 6 bases and J by 2 bases, with 16 bases left in between. CDR3 DNA: TGTGCCAGCAGAAAGGGGATAGGCCGAAACACTGAAGCTTTCTTT. As protein: CASRKGIGRNTEAFF.

V and J are TRBV7-3 and TRBJ2-6; TRBD1 aligns across 7 bases. V lost 4 bases and J lost 1; bases outside the gene matches: 10. Germline-derived CDR1 and CDR2 are SGHTA and FQGTGA. The CDR3 has 18 residues. The CDR3 bases are TGTGCCAGCAGCTCCCGACGACAGGGATCGTCTGGGGCCAACGTCCTGACTTTC. Encoded protein: CASSSRRQGSSGANVLTF.

CDR3 residues: CASGTSGLYNEQFF. CDR3 DNA sequence: TGTGCCAGCGGGACTAGCGGATTATACAATGAGCAGTTCTTC. This chain joins TRBV2 and TRBJ2-1; 11 bases line up with TRBD2. The CDR3 has 14 residues. V trimming: 8 bases; J trimming: 4 bases; junction bases outside the gene matches: 4. CDR1 SNHLY and CDR2 FYNNEI come from the germline V gene.

This sequence joins TRBV6-1 and TRBJ2-6, with D possibly matching TRBD1 (5 bases). The V and J ends lost 4 bases and 0 bases respectively, with 16 bases between them. CDR3 length: 18 amino acids. CDR1 and CDR2 from the germline V gene are MNHNS and SASEGT. This CDR3 reads CASSGVQGLTSGANVLTF. In DNA, the CDR3 is TGTGCCAGCAGTGGGGTCCAGGGCCTGACCTCTGGGGCCAACGTCCTGACTTTC.

The V gene is TRBV5-1, the J gene TRBJ2-5; TRBD2 aligns across 12 bases. Germline-derived CDR1 and CDR2 are SGHRS and YFSETQ. The CDR3 spans 14 residues. The V gene end was trimmed by 3 bases and the J gene end by 4 bases; junction bases not matched to a gene: 1. The CDR3 spells CASSWGLAGETQYF. DNA for the CDR3: TGCGCCAGCAGCTGGGGACTAGCGGGAGAGACCCAGTACTTC.

The chain employs TRBV7-2 and TRBJ1-1, with 8 bases that match TRBD1. This CDR3 has 14 residues. V lost 4 bases and J lost 1; bases outside the gene matches: 2. Germline-derived CDR1 and CDR2 are SGHTA and FQGNSA. The CDR3 sequence is CASSYTGGNTEAFF. The CDR3 nucleotides are TGTGCCAGCAGCTATACAGGGGGGAACACTGAAGCTTTCTTT.

The V gene is TRBV10-3, the J gene TRBJ1-1, with 10 positions matching TRBD1. The CDR3 length is 15 residues. From germline, CDR1 is ENHRY and CDR2 SYGVKD. J gave up 7 bases and V 0 bases, and 5 bases lay outside the gene matches. The CDR3 coding sequence is TGTGCCATCAGTGAGTCGAAGGACAGGGGGAATGAAGCTTTCTTT. Translating gives CAISESKDRGNEAFF.

Regarding this clone: Other nucleotide sequences from this sample produce the same CDR3. The rearrangement joins TRBV7-9 to TRBJ2-1; D unclear. V was clipped by 6 bases and J by 0 bases, with 12 bases between them. This CDR3 is 15 amino acids long. Looked up from germline, CDR1 is SEHNR and CDR2 is FQNEAQ (reference sequence). CDR3 region: CASSPSGSSYNEQFF. DNA for the CDR3: TGTGCCAGCAGTCCTTCAGGATCCTCCTACAATGAGCAGTTCTTC.

The chain employs TRBV7-9 and TRBJ1-3; no firm D call. V lost 1 base and J 6 bases, leaving 7 bases between the germline ends. There are 13 residues in the CDR3. Germline V gives CDR1 SEHNR, CDR2 FQNEAQ (reference sequence). CDR3 coding DNA: TGTGCCAGCAGCTTAGACTTTTTAAACACCATATATTTT. Residues: CASSLDFLNTIYF.

The chain is built from TRBV5-4 and TRBJ1-5; a weak D match, TRBD1 (5 bases). The germline CDR1 and CDR2 sequences are SGHNT and YYREEE (reference sequence). Trimming cost V 4 bases and J 3 bases, with 11 bases left between them. The length of the CDR3 is 14 residues. This CDR3 reads CASSHDRTNQPQHF. The CDR3 DNA reads as TGTGCCAGCAGCCACGACAGAACCAATCAGCCCCAGCATTTT.

This chain connects TRBV9 to TRBJ1-4, with D possibly TRBD1 on 6 matching bases. V shed 6 bases and J shed 8 bases, with 14 bases lying between them. The CDR3 loop spans 13 amino acids. The germline V gene has CDR1 SGDLS and CDR2 YYNGEE. The DNA of the CDR3 is TGTGCCAGCACCGCAGGGGTTGGGGAAAAACTGTTTTTT. It specifies CASTAGVGEKLFF.

This clone has a handful of counts. The gene calls are TRBV28 and TRBJ1-5; 7 positions agree with TRBD1. The CDR3 loop spans 17 amino acids. Trimming at V came to 1 base and at J to 6 bases, leaving 12 bases not matched to a gene. Per the germline V gene, CDR1 is MDHEN and CDR2 is SYDVKM. The DNA of the CDR3 is TGTGCCAGCAGTTTATCCCGAATATACAGGGGAGGTCAGCCCCAGCATTTT. Translating it yields CASSLSRIYRGGQPQHF.

This clone was found once. The chain links TRBV10-1 to TRBJ2-2; 9 positions agree with TRBD1. The V gene's germline CDR1 is WNHNN and CDR2 SYGVQD (reference sequence). V lost 5 bases, J lost 5 bases, and 9 bases stayed unmatched. The CDR3 runs 16 residues. As DNA, the CDR3 is TGCGCCAGCAGTTCGAGTCTGACAGGGGGAACCGGGGAGCTGTTTTTT. Translation: CASSSSLTGGTGELFF.

The chain employs TRBV27 and TRBJ1-4; 11 nucleotides line up with TRBD1. The CDR3 has 14 amino acids. Losses at the gene ends were 6 bases for V and 5 bases for J; bases not matched to a gene: 2. CDR1 is MNHEY and CDR2 is SMNVEV in the germline V gene (reference sequence). The CDR3 region has the DNA TGTGCCAGCAGGGGGACAGGGGGAAATGAAAAACTGTTTTTT. This gives the protein CASRGTGGNEKLFF.

This sequence joins TRBV28 and TRBJ2-5, with 10 bases identical to TRBD2. The CDR3 has 16 amino acids. V lost 3 bases and J lost 5; bases outside the gene matches: 9. CDR1 is MDHEN, CDR2 SYDVKM, per germline. The CDR3 DNA is TGTGCCAGCAGTTTGCGGCTAGCGGGAGTAGGGGAGACCCAGTACTTC. As protein: CASSLRLAGVGETQYF.

V gene TRBV5-4 combines with J gene TRBJ2-7; D may be TRBD2 (6 bases). Deletions cut 3 bases from V and 6 bases from J, with 19 bases between. CDR3 length equals 15 residues. Germline V lookup: CDR1 SGHNT, CDR2 YYREEE (reference sequence). The CDR3 sequence is CASSSPGGSRFEQYF. Written as DNA, the CDR3 is TGTGCCAGCAGCTCGCCCGGGGGAAGCAGGTTCGAGCAGTACTTC.

The chain recombines TRBV4-2 with TRBJ1-1, with D possibly TRBD1 on 6 matching bases. The V end lost 0 bases, the J end lost 7 bases, and 18 bases lay between the germline ends. The CDR3 consists of 16 residues. The germline V gene has CDR1 LGHNA and CDR2 YNFKEQ. CDR3 loop: CASSQDWTVGVGEAFF. In nucleotides, the CDR3 is TGTGCCAGCAGCCAAGATTGGACAGTAGGAGTCGGTGAAGCTTTCTTT.

The V and J genes are TRBV5-1 and TRBJ1-4; D remains unclear. Germline lookup yields CDR1 SGHRS and CDR2 YFSETQ. V was trimmed by 4 bases and J by 8 bases, leaving 12 bases between them. CDR3 length: 13 amino acids. This CDR3 reads CASSRGQQEKLFF. CDR3 sequence (DNA): TGCGCCAGCAGCCGTGGGCAGCAGGAAAAACTGTTTTTT.

The chain recombines TRBV29-1 with TRBJ2-2; perhaps TRBD2 as D (5 bases). The CDR3 contains 12 residues. The germline V gene encodes CDR1 SQVTM and CDR2 ANQGSEA. V dropped 5 bases and J dropped 5 bases, with 9 bases sitting between them. The CDR3 DNA follows: TGCAGCGTTCTCCTAGCAACCGGGGAGCTGTTTTTT. Protein product: CSVLLATGELFF.

The chain employs TRBV27 and TRBJ1-4; D gene unclear. The CDR3 totals 12 residues. V lost 6 bases, J lost 11 bases, and 13 bases lay in between. Germline-derived CDR1 and CDR2 are MNHEY and SMNVEV (reference sequence). The DNA for the CDR3 is TGTGCCAGCAGGACCGGAGACGGGAAACTGTTTTTT. Translation gives CASRTGDGKLFF.

This chain connects TRBV6-5 to TRBJ2-7; 7 nucleotides agree with TRBD2. CDR1 and CDR2 (germline): MNHEY, SVGAGI. The CDR3 is 16 amino acids. J lost 3 bases, V lost 0 bases, and 8 bases had no gene match. The DNA for the CDR3 is TGTGCCAGCAGTTACTCCGCCCTAGCGGTCGTCTACGAGCAGTACTTC. Translating gives CASSYSALAVVYEQYF.

The J gene is TRBJ2-1, the V gene TRBV7-8; D is ambiguous. V shed 5 bases and J shed 1 base, with 15 bases lying between them. The germline CDR1 and CDR2 sequences are SGHVS and FQNEAQ. This CDR3 contains 16 residues. The CDR3 DNA reads as TGTGCCAGCAGCGCATACCGATTCGGTTCCTACAATGAGCAGTTCTTC. This translates into CASSAYRFGSYNEQFF.

In this sample, this clone turned up a few times. This chain connects TRBV5-1 to TRBJ2-5, with TRBD1 identical over 10 bases. With 1 base clipped from V and 4 bases from J, the junction kept 4 bases outside the gene matches. CDR1 is SGHRS, CDR2 YFSETQ, per germline. The CDR3 is 15 amino acids. This CDR3 is CASSLSGQGGETQYF. Here the CDR3 DNA reads TGCGCCAGCAGCTTGTCCGGACAGGGGGGAGAGACCCAGTACTTC.

The V gene is TRBV6-1, the J gene TRBJ2-3; 8 nucleotides match TRBD2. CDR3 length: 14 residues. Per germline, CDR1 MNHNS and CDR2 SASEGT. The J segment lost 3 bases and the V segment lost 1 base, leaving 0 bases of the junction unmatched. The chain's CDR3 is CASSEGGGTDTQYF. CDR3 DNA sequence: TGTGCCAGCAGTGAAGGCGGGGGGACAGATACGCAGTATTTT.

The chain couples TRBV6-1 to TRBJ1-5; D gene unclear. Germline V gene sequence: CDR1 MNHNS, CDR2 SASEGT. The CDR3 covers 15 residues. Trimming took off 10 bases at V and 1 base at J, with 17 bases between the two ends. As DNA, the CDR3 is TGTGCCATTTCCGAGGGAGAAGCAAGCAATCAGCCCCAGCATTTT. As protein: CAISEGEASNQPQHF.

The chain employs TRBV5-1 and TRBJ1-4; maybe TRBD1 (5 bases). The CDR3 has 16 residues. Trimming removed 0 bases from V and 4 bases from J, with 13 bases in between. Per germline, CDR1 SGHRS and CDR2 YFSETQ. The CDR3 loop reads CASSLGLAGLNEKLFF. DNA of the CDR3: TGCGCCAGCAGCTTGGGACTGGCAGGGCTTAATGAAAAACTGTTTTTT.